One sample yielded the 11 T cell receptor beta chains listed below, sequenced in a study of PD-1 blockade in classical Hodgkin lymphoma. Clones were sequenced by immunoSEQ multiplex PCR, and TCRdb holds only the in-frame ones, with some missing. The sample carries about 40,000 clones, 76% recorded once. All trial patients relapsed after autologous stem cell transplantation. The starting material was peripheral blood mononuclear cells (PBMCs), obtained at baseline. The receptors here all came from a human donor with classical Hodgkin lymphoma.

There are a few counts of this clone. V is TRBV6-1 and J is TRBJ1-2, with no clear D. CDR3 length: 13 residues. Germline V gene sequence: CDR1 MNHNS, CDR2 SASEGT. V was trimmed by 1 base and J by 4 bases, leaving 7 bases between them. The CDR3 DNA sequence: TGTGCCAGCAGTGAAGGAGGTGTCTATGGCTACACCTTC. It specifies CASSEGGVYGYTF.

V gene TRBV4-1 combines with J gene TRBJ2-7; D is uncertain. The germline gives CDR1 MGHRA, CDR2 YSYEKL. The CDR3 extends over 15 amino acids. Trimming took 0 bases from V and 0 from J, leaving 9 bases between them. CDR3 in amino acids: CASSQEQADSYEQYF. The DNA of the CDR3 is TGCGCCAGCAGCCAAGAGCAGGCAGACTCCTACGAGCAGTACTTC.

The CDR3 is CASSSGTVLYQPQHF. The CDR3 coding sequence is TGTGCCAGCAGCTCCGGGACAGTCCTCTATCAGCCCCAGCATTTT. V gene TRBV28 combines with J gene TRBJ1-5, with 7 bases identical to TRBD1. Trimming cost V 6 bases and J 5 bases; bases outside gene matches: 10. Germline V gene lookup returns CDR1 MDHEN and CDR2 SYDVKM. This CDR3 has 15 residues.

The chain is built from TRBV9 and TRBJ2-5; 7 bases fit TRBD1. The CDR3 is made up of 11 amino acids. The V and J ends lost 3 bases and 7 bases, in that order; junction bases with no gene match: 0. Germline assignment: CDR1 SGDLS and CDR2 YYNGEE. CDR3 coding DNA: TGTGCCAGCAGCGGACAGGGGACCCAGTACTTC. Its protein is CASSGQGTQYF.

The rearrangement joins TRBV30 to TRBJ1-1; D gene ambiguous. CDR1 is GTSNPN, CDR2 SVGIG, per germline (reference sequence). Trimming removed 3 bases from V and 3 bases from J, with 11 bases in between. The CDR3 sequence is 13 residues long. The CDR3 reads CAWSAGIYTEAFF. For the CDR3, the DNA is TGTGCCTGGAGCGCGGGCATCTACACTGAAGCTTTCTTT.

V is TRBV28 and J is TRBJ2-7; possibly TRBD1 or TRBD2 for D (6 bases each). CDR3 length: 14 residues. CDR1 MDHEN and CDR2 SYDVKM come from the germline V gene. Deletions cut 1 base from V and 2 bases from J, with 9 bases between. CDR3 sequence: CASSLSGGPYEQYF. The CDR3 coding sequence is TGTGCCAGCAGTTTATCCGGGGGCCCCTACGAGCAGTACTTC.

J is TRBJ2-1 and V is TRBV25-1; 9 bases fit TRBD1. V shed 5 bases, J shed 2 bases, and the junction held 4 bases outside the gene matches. This CDR3 spans 15 amino acids. Germline V gene data show CDR1 as MGHDK and CDR2 as SYGVNS. The CDR3, as DNA: TGTGCCAGCAGTACAACAGGGGGCCCCTACAATGAGCAGTTCTTC. Translation gives CASSTTGGPYNEQFF.

With respect to this clone: Other DNA sequences in this specimen translate into the identical CDR3. V gene TRBV9 combines with J gene TRBJ1-1, with D uncertain. Germline V lookup: CDR1 SGDLS, CDR2 YYNGEE. Trimming pared 4 bases from V and 1 base from J, leaving 14 bases between. The CDR3 has 15 amino acids. In nucleotides, the CDR3 is TGTGCCAGCAGCCCCCGACAAGGCAGGAACACTGAAGCTTTCTTT. Protein sequence: CASSPRQGRNTEAFF. Full variable domain (missing parts from reference TRBV9 and TRBJ1-1): DSGVTQTPKHLITATGQRVTLRCSPRSGDLSVYWYQQSLDQGLQFLIQYYNGEERAKGNILERFSAQQFPDLHSELNLSSLELGDSALYFCASSPRQGRNTEAFFGQGTRLTVV.

This clone was counted between two and nine times. This chain joins TRBV6-1 and TRBJ2-3, with D uncertain. From germline, CDR1 is MNHNS and CDR2 SASEGT. Trimming took 6 bases from V and 0 from J, leaving 13 bases between them. The CDR3 has 15 amino acids. The chain's CDR3 is CASSLTATSTDTQYF. CDR3 DNA sequence: TGTGCCAGCAGCTTAACCGCTACTAGCACAGATACGCAGTATTTT.

The CDR3 protein is CASSVQGIENEQFF. CDR3 coding DNA: TGTGCCAGCAGCGTGCAGGGGATCGAAAATGAGCAGTTCTTC. The rearrangement joins TRBV9 to TRBJ2-1; TRBD1 is a possible D gene (6 bases). V was cut by 2 bases and J by 7 bases, with 13 bases left in between. CDR1 is SGDLS, CDR2 YYNGEE, per germline. The CDR3 covers 14 residues.

To note about this clone: Other DNA variants within this sample encode the same CDR3. The chain combines TRBV10-2 with TRBJ2-2, with D uncertain. The CDR3 length is 11 residues. CDR1 is WSHSY and CDR2 is SAAADI in the germline V gene. Between the trimmed V and J ends, which lost 7 bases and 4 bases, there was a span of 4 bases. CDR3 coding DNA: TGCGCCAGCACGGTCACCGGGGAGCTGTTTTTT. Protein product: CASTVTGELFF.